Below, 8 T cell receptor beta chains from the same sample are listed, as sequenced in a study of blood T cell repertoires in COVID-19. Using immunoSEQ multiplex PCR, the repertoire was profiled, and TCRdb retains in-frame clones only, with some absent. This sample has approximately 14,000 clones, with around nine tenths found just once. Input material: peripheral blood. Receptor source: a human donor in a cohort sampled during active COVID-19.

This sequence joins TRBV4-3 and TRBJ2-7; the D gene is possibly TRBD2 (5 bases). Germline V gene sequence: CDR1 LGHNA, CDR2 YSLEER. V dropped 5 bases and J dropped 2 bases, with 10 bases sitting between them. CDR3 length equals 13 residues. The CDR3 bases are TGCGCCAGCAGCGAGGGTGGGGCCTACGAGCAGTACTTC. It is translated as CASSEGGAYEQYF.

CDR3 loop: CASGFPPVQHF. As DNA, the CDR3 is TGTGCTAGTGGTTTCCCACCAGTTCAGCATTTT. The chain joins TRBV12-5 to TRBJ1-5; D is unclear. V was trimmed by 3 bases and J by 13 bases, leaving 10 bases between them. Germline V CDR1 and CDR2: LGHNT, FRNRAP. CDR3 length: 11 residues.

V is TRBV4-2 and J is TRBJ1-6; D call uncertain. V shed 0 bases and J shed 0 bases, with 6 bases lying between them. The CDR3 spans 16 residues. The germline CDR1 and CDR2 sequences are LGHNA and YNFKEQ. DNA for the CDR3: TGTGCCAGCAGCCAAGATTTTAGCTCCTATAATTCACCCCTCCACTTT. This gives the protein CASSQDFSSYNSPLHF.

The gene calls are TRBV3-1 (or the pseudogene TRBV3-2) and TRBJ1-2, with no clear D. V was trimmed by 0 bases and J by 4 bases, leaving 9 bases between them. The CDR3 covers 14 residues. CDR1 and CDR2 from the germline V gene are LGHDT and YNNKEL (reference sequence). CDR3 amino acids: CASSQEGRSYGYTF. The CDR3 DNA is TGTGCCAGCAGCCAAGAAGGTCGGAGCTATGGCTACACCTTC.

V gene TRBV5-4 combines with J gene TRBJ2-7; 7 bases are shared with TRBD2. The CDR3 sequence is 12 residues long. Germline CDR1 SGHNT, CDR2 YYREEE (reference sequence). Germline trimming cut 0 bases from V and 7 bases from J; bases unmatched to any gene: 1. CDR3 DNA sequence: TGTGCCAGCAGCTTGGATAGCGGGGAGCAGTACTTC. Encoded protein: CASSLDSGEQYF. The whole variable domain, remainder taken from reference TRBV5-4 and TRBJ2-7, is ETGVTQSPTHLIKTRGQQVTLRCSSQSGHNTVSWYQQALGQGPQFIFQYYREEENGRGNFPPRFSGLQFPNYSSELNVNALELDDSALYLCASSLDSGEQYFGPGTRLTVT.

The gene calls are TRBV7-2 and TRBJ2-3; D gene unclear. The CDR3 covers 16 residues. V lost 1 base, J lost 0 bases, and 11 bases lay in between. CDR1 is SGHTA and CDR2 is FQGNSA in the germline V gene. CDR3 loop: CASSLVFRSSTDTQYF. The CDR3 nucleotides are TGTGCCAGCAGCTTAGTTTTTAGATCTAGCACAGATACGCAGTATTTT.

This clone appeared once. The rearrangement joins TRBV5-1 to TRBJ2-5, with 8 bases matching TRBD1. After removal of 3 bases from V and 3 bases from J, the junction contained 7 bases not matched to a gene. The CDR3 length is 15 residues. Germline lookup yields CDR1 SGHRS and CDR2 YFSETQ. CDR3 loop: CASSWMDRDEETQYF. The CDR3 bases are TGCGCCAGCAGCTGGATGGACAGGGATGAAGAGACCCAGTACTTC.

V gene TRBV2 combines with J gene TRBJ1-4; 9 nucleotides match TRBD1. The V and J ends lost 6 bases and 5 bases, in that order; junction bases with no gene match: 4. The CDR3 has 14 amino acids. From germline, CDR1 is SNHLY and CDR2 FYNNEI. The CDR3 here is CASRGQGGNEKLFF. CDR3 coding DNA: TGTGCCAGCAGGGGACAGGGAGGCAATGAAAAACTGTTTTTT. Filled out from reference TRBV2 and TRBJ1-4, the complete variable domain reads EPEVTQTPSHQVTQMGQEVILRCVPISNHLYFYWYRQILGQKVEFLVSFYNNEISEKSEIFDDQFSVERPDGSNFTLKIRSTKLEDSAMYFCASRGQGGNEKLFFGSGTQLSVL.